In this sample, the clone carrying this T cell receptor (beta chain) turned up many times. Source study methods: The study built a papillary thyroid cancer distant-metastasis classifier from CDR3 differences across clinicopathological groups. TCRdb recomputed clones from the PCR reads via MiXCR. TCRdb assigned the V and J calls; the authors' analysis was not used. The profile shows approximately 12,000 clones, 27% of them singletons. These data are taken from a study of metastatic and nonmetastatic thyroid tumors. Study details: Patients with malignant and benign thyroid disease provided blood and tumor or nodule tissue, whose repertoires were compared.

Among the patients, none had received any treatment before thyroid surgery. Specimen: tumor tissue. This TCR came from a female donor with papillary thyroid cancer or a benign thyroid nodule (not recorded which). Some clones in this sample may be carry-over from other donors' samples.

CDR3 amino acids: CASRAGSTGELFF. As DNA, the CDR3 is TGTGCCAGCCGGGCGGGTTCAACCGGGGAGCTGTTTTTT. This chain connects TRBV7-3 to TRBJ2-2; D is possibly TRBD2 (5 bases). V was cut by 8 bases and J by 5 bases, with 12 bases left in between. This CDR3 has 13 residues. In germline, CDR1 is SGHTA, CDR2 FQGTGA.